These 18 T cell receptor beta chains share one sample of origin, sequenced in a study of Ad26.COV2.S vaccination and SARS-CoV-2 variants. TCRdb keeps only in-frame clones here, not all; method: immunoSEQ multiplex PCR. In the table there are 85,000 to 95,000 clones, more than 70% of which are singletons. Sequenced material: peripheral blood, taken after recovery from COVID-19. These receptor sequences come from a human donor who had recovered from COVID-19.

V usage is TRBV4-2 and J usage is TRBJ1-1; D is unresolved. The V end lost 7 bases, the J end lost 3 bases, and 15 bases lay between the germline ends. This CDR3 comprises 14 residues. Germline assignment: CDR1 LGHNA and CDR2 YNFKEQ. The CDR3 DNA is TGTGCCAGCACCCACGGGTTTGAAGACACTGAAGCTTTCTTT. Its translation: CASTHGFEDTEAFF.

This clone was picked up a small number of times. The V and J genes are TRBV5-6 and TRBJ1-6; possibly TRBD1 for D (5 bases). The ends were cut back, 5 bases at V and 2 bases at J, with 11 bases in the middle. The V gene's germline CDR1 is SGHDT and CDR2 YYEEEE. The CDR3 length is 15 residues. The CDR3: CASRGQGPYNSPLHF. CDR3 DNA sequence: TGTGCCAGCAGGGGCCAGGGCCCCTATAATTCACCCCTCCACTTT.

The J gene is TRBJ2-1, the V gene TRBV13, with TRBD2 identical over 12 bases. The germline V gene encodes CDR1 PRHDT and CDR2 FYEKMQ (reference sequence). CDR3 size: 16 residues. Trimming took 5 bases from V and 5 from J; bases not matched to a gene: 7. The CDR3 protein is CASSRGLAGVHNEQFF. The CDR3 coding sequence is TGTGCCAGCAGCCGGGGACTAGCGGGTGTCCACAATGAGCAGTTCTTC.

This chain links TRBV24-1 with TRBJ2-1; D uncertain. The V end was cut by 5 bases, the J end by 10 bases, with 8 bases between. Per the germline V gene, CDR1 is KGHDR and CDR2 is SFDVKD. CDR3 length: 11 residues. The CDR3 loop is CATSVLQEQFF. In DNA, the CDR3 is TGTGCCACCAGTGTTCTACAGGAGCAGTTCTTC.

The genes are TRBV7-9 and TRBJ2-7; D remains ambiguous. Between the trimmed V and J ends, which lost 11 bases and 2 bases, there was a span of 16 bases. Per germline, CDR1 SEHNR and CDR2 FQNEAQ (reference sequence). This CDR3 has 13 amino acids. In DNA form, the CDR3 reads TGTGCCGATCCGGGCCGTTCCCCCTACGAGCAGTACTTC. This sequence encodes CADPGRSPYEQYF. Looking up the rest from reference TRBV7-9 and TRBJ2-7 gives the full variable domain: DTGVSQNPRHKITKRGQNVTFRCDPISEHNRLYWYRQTLGQGPEFLTYFQNEAQLEKSRLLSDRFSAERPKGSFSTLEIQRTEQGDSAMYLCADPGRSPYEQYFGPGTRLTVT.

The CDR3 spells CASSHADRRLNEKLFF. The DNA for the CDR3 is TGCGCCAGCAGCCACGCGGACAGGCGACTAAATGAAAAACTGTTTTTT. This chain joins TRBV4-1 and TRBJ1-4; the match to TRBD1 covers 7 bases. Unmatched junction bases numbered 9, after V lost 3 bases and J lost 5 bases. Germline CDR1 reads MGHRA; CDR2 reads YSYEKL. The CDR3 runs to 16 residues.

Worth noting for this clone: Other DNA variants within this sample encode the same CDR3. The chain has TRBV11-3 and TRBJ2-1, with TRBD1 identical over 8 bases. Germline CDR1 is SGHNT and CDR2 is YENEEA. The CDR3 is 14 amino acids. V dropped 5 bases and J dropped 3; count of bases not matched to a gene: 3. The CDR3 region is CASSLGQDYNEQFF. The CDR3 DNA reads TGTGCCAGCAGCCTGGGACAGGACTACAATGAGCAGTTCTTC.

This clone has a handful of counts. This CDR3 is also generated by other DNA sequences in the sample. The chain links TRBV6-5 to TRBJ2-1; D may be TRBD2 (6 bases). Trimming shortened V by 7 bases and J by 0 bases, and 10 bases separated the two germline ends. The CDR3 extends over 14 amino acids. Germline assignment: CDR1 MNHEY and CDR2 SVGAGI. This chain's CDR3 is CASTLSGSYNEQFF. DNA of the CDR3: TGTGCCAGCACCCTTAGCGGCTCCTACAATGAGCAGTTCTTC.

This clone was counted between two and nine times. The V gene is TRBV14, the J gene TRBJ2-5, with D unclear. Germline-derived CDR1 and CDR2 are SGHDN and FVKESK. Trimming stripped 2 bases from V and 4 bases from J, with 26 bases between. The CDR3 covers 19 residues. The chain's CDR3 is CASSQRDRAGLPPPETQYF. The DNA for the CDR3 is TGTGCCAGCAGCCAAAGGGATCGGGCAGGCTTACCACCTCCAGAGACCCAGTACTTC.

This chain links TRBV6-6 with TRBJ2-7; 11 positions agree with TRBD2. Unmatched junction bases numbered 8, after V lost 4 bases and J lost 6 bases. The CDR3 runs 15 residues. The germline CDR1 and CDR2 sequences are MNHNY and SVGAGI (reference sequence). CDR3 protein: CASSSNLAGGGEQYF. Written as DNA, the CDR3 is TGTGCCAGCAGTTCTAATCTAGCGGGAGGAGGCGAGCAGTACTTC.

This chain connects TRBV4-1 to TRBJ2-5; TRBD1 might be the D (6 bases). From germline, CDR1 is MGHRA and CDR2 YSYEKL. V was clipped by 1 base and J by 4 bases, with 13 bases between them. The CDR3 is made up of 15 amino acids. CDR3 sequence reads: CASSQGTGLGETQYF. The CDR3 nucleotides are TGCGCCAGCAGCCAAGGAACAGGGCTCGGAGAGACCCAGTACTTC.

This clone was counted between two and nine times. The V gene is TRBV10-1, the J gene TRBJ2-7, with TRBD2 as a possible D gene (5 bases). The germline V gene has CDR1 WNHNN and CDR2 SYGVQD (reference sequence). There are 13 residues in the CDR3. Trimming took 5 bases from V and 6 from J, leaving 14 bases between them. The CDR3 here is CASSLGNLFEQYF. The CDR3 nucleotides are TGCGCCAGCAGTCTCGGGAACCTCTTCGAGCAGTACTTC.

This rearrangement joins TRBV28 to TRBJ2-3; TRBD1 agrees at 9 bases. The CDR3 loop spans 19 amino acids. V shed 3 bases, J shed 2 bases, and the junction held 15 bases outside the gene matches. Per the germline V gene, CDR1 is MDHEN and CDR2 is SYDVKM. As DNA, the CDR3 is TGTGCCAGCAGTTTGTCCACCGAGCCCGGGACAGGGAACACAGATACGCAGTATTTT. This gives the protein CASSLSTEPGTGNTDTQYF.

V and J are TRBV7-9 and TRBJ2-1; no definite D call. CDR3 size: 12 residues. Germline CDR1 is SEHNR and CDR2 is FQNEAQ (reference sequence). V lost 4 bases and J 10 bases, leaving 11 bases between the germline ends. CDR3 bases: TGTGCCAGCAGCTCCGGAGCTTGGGAGCAGTTCTTC. Translation gives CASSSGAWEQFF.

Here the CDR3 reads CASCTGNKADTQYF. In DNA form, the CDR3 reads TGCGCCAGTTGCACAGGGAATAAGGCAGATACGCAGTATTTT. The chain is built from TRBV5-1 and TRBJ2-3, with D possibly matching TRBD1 (6 bases). Trimming took 8 bases from V and 4 from J, leaving 17 bases between them. CDR3 length: 14 amino acids. From germline, CDR1 is SGHRS and CDR2 YFSETQ. The variable domain in full, with the rest retrieved from reference TRBV5-1 and TRBJ2-3, is KAGVTQTPRYLIKTRGQQVTLSCSPISGHRSVSWYQQTPGQGLQFLFEYFSETQRNKGNFPGRFSGRQFSNSRSEMNVSTLELGDSALYLCASCTGNKADTQYFGPGTRLTVL.

This chain uses TRBV29-1 with TRBJ2-1; unclear D gene. The V end lost 3 bases, the J end lost 0 bases, and 9 bases lay between the germline ends. Germline CDR1 reads SQVTM; CDR2 reads ANQGSEA. The CDR3 contains 14 residues. The chain's CDR3 is CSVEPPSSYNEQFF. The CDR3 DNA reads as TGCAGCGTTGAGCCCCCCTCCTCCTACAATGAGCAGTTCTTC.

The rearrangement links TRBV2 to TRBJ1-2; 9 bases are shared with TRBD1. The CDR3 contains 18 residues. From germline, CDR1 is SNHLY and CDR2 FYNNEI. V gave up 3 bases and J gave up 8 bases; unmatched junction bases: 19. CDR3 loop: CASSDWETGGNQGGGYTF. CDR3 in DNA: TGTGCCAGCAGTGATTGGGAGACAGGGGGTAACCAAGGAGGGGGCTACACCTTC. The variable domain in full, with the rest retrieved from reference TRBV2 and TRBJ1-2, is EPEVTQTPSHQVTQMGQEVILRCVPISNHLYFYWYRQILGQKVEFLVSFYNNEISEKSEIFDDQFSVERPDGSNFTLKIRSTKLEDSAMYFCASSDWETGGNQGGGYTFGSGTRLTVV.

The chain couples TRBV28 to TRBJ1-6; D remains ambiguous. Trimming removed 5 bases at V and 4 bases at J, with 6 bases between. In germline, CDR1 is MDHEN, CDR2 SYDVKM. There are 13 residues in the CDR3. The CDR3 DNA reads as TGTGCCAGCAGTCCCCCTTATAATTCACCCCTCCACTTT. It specifies CASSPPYNSPLHF.